This TCR beta chain was observed in a study of OX40 agonist ivuxolimab in advanced cancers. Background on the study: Dose-escalation patients had hepatocellular carcinoma, melanoma, renal cell or head and neck cancer.

Assay: immunoSEQ multiplex PCR; the TCRdb copy retains only in-frame clones and omits some. The data hold fewer than 55,000 clones, with 70% to 90% observed a single time. This CDR3 contains 18 residues. V shed 5 bases, J shed 5 bases, and the junction held 17 bases outside the gene matches. Germline CDR1 LNHDA, CDR2 SQIVND (reference sequence). This clone was found once. The receptor's source is an adult with an advanced solid tumor such as melanoma, head and neck, liver or kidney cancer. The material was CD4+ or CD8+ T cells sorted from blood, obtained in a trial of the OX40 agonist ivuxolimab. J is TRBJ1-1 and V is TRBV19, with TRBD1 matching 10 bases. The CDR3 loop reads CASSFHFRDRGTVTEAFF. CDR3 DNA: TGTGCCAGTAGTTTCCATTTCCGGGACAGGGGAACGGTTACTGAAGCTTTCTTT.